The source of this T cell receptor (beta chain) is a study of T cells in Graves' hyperthyroidism and ophthalmopathy. Study background: Pretreatment peripheral blood was obtained at initial diagnosis.

Patients between 18 and 65 years old had hyperthyroidism, newly diagnosed and lasting under 2 months. V was shortened by 2 bases and J by 5 bases, with 22 bases between the two germline ends. The CDR3 runs 17 residues. Per germline, CDR1 DFQATT and CDR2 SNEGSKA (reference sequence). What was amplified from RNA transcripts were TCR beta CDR3 regions. First-round RT-PCR of the TCR CDR3 relied on the HTBI primer set. TCRdb reprocessed the multiplex PCR reads via MiXCR and lists one record per CDR3 protein. The table has some 360,000 distinct CDR3 sequences, roughly 14% seen once. Concerning this clonotype itself: The antigen is not known.

Study-level results: In the analysis, a 13 V-J model separated ophthalmopathy from stable hyperthyroidism.

The chain is built from TRBV20-1 and TRBJ1-5; maybe TRBD1 (6 bases). Sequencing was done on a sample of blood. The receptor was isolated from a woman aged 55-70 years with Graves' hyperthyroidism. CDR3 nucleotides: TGCAGTGCTAGACTGCTGATTGGGGGGGGCGAGGATCAGCCCCAGCATTTT. Translation: CSARLLIGGGEDQPQHF.